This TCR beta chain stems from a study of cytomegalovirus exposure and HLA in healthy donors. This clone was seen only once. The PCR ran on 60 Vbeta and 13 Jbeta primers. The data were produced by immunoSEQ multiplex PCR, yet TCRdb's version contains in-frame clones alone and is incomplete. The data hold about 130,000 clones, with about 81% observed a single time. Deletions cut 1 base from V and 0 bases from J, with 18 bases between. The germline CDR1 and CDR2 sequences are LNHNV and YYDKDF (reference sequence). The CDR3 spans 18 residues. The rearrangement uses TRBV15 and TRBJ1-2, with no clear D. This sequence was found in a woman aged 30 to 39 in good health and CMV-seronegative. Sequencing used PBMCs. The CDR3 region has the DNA TGTGCCACCAGCAGAGGCGGAAACTCACCTTTAGCTAACTATGGCTACACCTTC. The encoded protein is CATSRGGNSPLANYGYTF.